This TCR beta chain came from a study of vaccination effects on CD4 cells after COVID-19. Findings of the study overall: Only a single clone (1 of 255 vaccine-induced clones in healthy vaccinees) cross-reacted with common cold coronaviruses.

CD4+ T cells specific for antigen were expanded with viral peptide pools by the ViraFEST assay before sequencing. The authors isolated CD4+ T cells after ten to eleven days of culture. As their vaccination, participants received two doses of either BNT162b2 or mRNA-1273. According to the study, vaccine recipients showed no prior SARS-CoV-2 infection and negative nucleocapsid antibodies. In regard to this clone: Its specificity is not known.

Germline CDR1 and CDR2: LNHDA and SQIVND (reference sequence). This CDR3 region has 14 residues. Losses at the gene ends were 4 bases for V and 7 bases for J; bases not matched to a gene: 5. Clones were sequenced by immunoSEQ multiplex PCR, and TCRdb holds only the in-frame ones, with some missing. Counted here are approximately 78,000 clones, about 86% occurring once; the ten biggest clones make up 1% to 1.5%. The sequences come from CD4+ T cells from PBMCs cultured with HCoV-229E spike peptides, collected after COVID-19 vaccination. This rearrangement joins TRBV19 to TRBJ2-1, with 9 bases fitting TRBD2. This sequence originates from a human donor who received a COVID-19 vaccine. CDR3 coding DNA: TGTGCCAGTAGTACTGGCGGGGGGGCGAATGAGCAGTTCTTC. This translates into CASSTGGGANEQFF.